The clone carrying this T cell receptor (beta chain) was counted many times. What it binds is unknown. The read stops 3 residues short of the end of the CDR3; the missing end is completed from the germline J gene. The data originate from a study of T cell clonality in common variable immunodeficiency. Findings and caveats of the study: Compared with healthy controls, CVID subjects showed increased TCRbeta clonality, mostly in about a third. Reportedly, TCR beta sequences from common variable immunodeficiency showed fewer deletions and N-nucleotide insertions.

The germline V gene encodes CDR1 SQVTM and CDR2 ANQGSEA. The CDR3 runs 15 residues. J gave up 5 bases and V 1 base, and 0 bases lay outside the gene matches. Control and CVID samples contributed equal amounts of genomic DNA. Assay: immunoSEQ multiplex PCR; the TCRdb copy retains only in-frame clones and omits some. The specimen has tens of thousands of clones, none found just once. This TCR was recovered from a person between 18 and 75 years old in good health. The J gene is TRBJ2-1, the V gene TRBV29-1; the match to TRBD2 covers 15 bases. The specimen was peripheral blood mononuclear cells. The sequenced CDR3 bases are TGCAGCGTTGAAGGGACTAGCGGGGGGGACAATGAG. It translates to CSVEGTSGGDNE. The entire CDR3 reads CSVEGTSGGDNEQFF.